This T cell receptor beta chain is from a study of PD-1 blockade in classical Hodgkin lymphoma. Produced via immunoSEQ multiplex PCR; TCRdb's table is partial and in-frame only. This sample has approximately 41,000 clones, with about 86% found just once. V shed 8 bases and J 4 bases; nucleotides not matched to a gene: 3. CDR3 length: 12 residues. Germline loops: CDR1 MGHDK, CDR2 SYGVNS. With no exception, relapse followed autologous stem cell transplantation in all patients, and brentuximab vedotin exposure varied. General study results and limits: Nothing has yet pinned down what causes the repertoire differences, possibly disease activity or prior therapy. CD4+ TCR diversity, unlike CD8+, rose significantly by C4D1.

Concerning this clone: What it binds is not known.

The receptor's source is a human donor with classical Hodgkin lymphoma. This sample comprised peripheral blood mononuclear cells (PBMCs), obtained before the second cycle of nivolumab. The chain employs TRBV25-1 and TRBJ1-2; 8 nucleotides line up with TRBD1. CDR3 DNA: TGTGCCAGCTACAGGGGGTCCTATGGCTACACCTTC. Its protein product is CASYRGSYGYTF.